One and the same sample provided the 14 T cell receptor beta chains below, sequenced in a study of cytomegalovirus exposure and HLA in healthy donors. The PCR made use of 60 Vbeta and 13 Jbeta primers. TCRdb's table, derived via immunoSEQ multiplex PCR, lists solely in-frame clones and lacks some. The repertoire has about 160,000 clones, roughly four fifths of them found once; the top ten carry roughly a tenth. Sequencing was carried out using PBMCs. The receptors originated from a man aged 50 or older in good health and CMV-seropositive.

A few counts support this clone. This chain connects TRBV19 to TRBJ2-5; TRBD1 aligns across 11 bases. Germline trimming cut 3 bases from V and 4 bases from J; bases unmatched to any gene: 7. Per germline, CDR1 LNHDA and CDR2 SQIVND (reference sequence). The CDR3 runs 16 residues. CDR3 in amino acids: CASSIGTGGVIETQYF. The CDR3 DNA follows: TGTGCCAGTAGTATCGGGACAGGGGGGGTTATAGAGACCCAGTACTTC.

As DNA, the CDR3 is TGTGCCAGCAGTTTAATCCGGGGACAGGAGGTTGGTGAGCAGTTCTTC. It encodes CASSLIRGQEVGEQFF. The chain carries TRBV28 and TRBJ2-1; 8 nucleotides line up with TRBD1. The CDR3 spans 16 residues. Germline V CDR1 and CDR2: MDHEN, SYDVKM. Trimming at V came to 2 bases and at J to 9 bases, leaving 12 bases not matched to a gene.

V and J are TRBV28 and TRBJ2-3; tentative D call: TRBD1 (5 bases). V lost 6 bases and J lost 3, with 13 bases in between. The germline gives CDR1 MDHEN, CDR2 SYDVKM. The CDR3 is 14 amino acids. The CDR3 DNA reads TGTGCCAGCAGGACAGCCGGACGGACAGATACGCAGTATTTT. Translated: CASRTAGRTDTQYF.

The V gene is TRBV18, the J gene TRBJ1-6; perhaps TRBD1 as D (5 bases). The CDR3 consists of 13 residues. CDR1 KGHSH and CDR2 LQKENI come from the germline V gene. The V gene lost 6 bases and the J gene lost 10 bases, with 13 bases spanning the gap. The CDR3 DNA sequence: TGTGCCAGCTCCCCAGGGAGGGAATCACCCCTCCACTTT. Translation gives CASSPGRESPLHF.

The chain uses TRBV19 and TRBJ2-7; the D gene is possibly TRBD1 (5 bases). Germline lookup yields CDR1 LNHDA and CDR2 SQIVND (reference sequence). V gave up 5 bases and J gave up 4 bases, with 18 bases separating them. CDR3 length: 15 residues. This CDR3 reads CASSEYRAGSYEQYF. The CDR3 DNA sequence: TGTGCCAGTAGTGAATACCGGGCAGGGTCGTACGAGCAGTACTTC.

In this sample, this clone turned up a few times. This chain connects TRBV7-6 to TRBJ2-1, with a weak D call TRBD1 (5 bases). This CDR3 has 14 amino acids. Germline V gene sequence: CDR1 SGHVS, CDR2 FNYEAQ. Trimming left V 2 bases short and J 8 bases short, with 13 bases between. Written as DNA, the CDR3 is TGTGCCAGCAGCTTACCCCCTCAGGGCGATGAGCAGTTCTTC. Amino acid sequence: CASSLPPQGDEQFF. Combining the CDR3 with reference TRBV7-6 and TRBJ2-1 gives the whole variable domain GAGVSQSPRYKVTKRGQDVALRCDPISGHVSLYWYRQALGQGPEFLTYFNYEAQQDKSGLPNDRFSAERPEGSISTLTIQRTEQRDSAMYRCASSLPPQGDEQFFGPGTRLTVL.

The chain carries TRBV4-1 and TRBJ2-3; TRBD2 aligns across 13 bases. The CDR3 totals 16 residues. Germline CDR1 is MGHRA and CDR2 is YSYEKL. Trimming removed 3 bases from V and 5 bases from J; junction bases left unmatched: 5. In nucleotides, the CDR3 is TGCGCCAGCAGCCAGACTAGCGGGGGGCGAATAGATACGCAGTATTTT. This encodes CASSQTSGGRIDTQYF.

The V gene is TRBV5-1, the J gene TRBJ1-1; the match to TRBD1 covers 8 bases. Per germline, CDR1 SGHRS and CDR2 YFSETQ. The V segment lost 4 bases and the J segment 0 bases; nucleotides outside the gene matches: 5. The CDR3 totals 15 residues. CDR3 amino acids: CASSPGQAMNTEAFF. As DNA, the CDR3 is TGCGCCAGCAGCCCGGGACAGGCTATGAACACTGAAGCTTTCTTT. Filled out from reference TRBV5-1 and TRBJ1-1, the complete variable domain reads KAGVTQTPRYLIKTRGQQVTLSCSPISGHRSVSWYQQTPGQGLQFLFEYFSETQRNKGNFPGRFSGRQFSNSRSEMNVSTLELGDSALYLCASSPGQAMNTEAFFGQGTRLTVV.

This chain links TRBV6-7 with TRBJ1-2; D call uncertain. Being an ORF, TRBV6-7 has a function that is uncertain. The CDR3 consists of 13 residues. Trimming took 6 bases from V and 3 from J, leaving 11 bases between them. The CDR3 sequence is CASRPGTDYGYTF. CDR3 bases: TGTGCCAGCAGACCTGGAACAGACTATGGCTACACCTTC.

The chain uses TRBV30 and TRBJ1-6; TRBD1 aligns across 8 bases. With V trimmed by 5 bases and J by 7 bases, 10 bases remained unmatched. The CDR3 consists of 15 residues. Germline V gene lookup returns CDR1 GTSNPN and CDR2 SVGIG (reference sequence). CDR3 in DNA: TGTGCCTGGGGCTTTGGACAGGGTGAAAATTCACCCCTCCACTTT. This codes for CAWGFGQGENSPLHF.

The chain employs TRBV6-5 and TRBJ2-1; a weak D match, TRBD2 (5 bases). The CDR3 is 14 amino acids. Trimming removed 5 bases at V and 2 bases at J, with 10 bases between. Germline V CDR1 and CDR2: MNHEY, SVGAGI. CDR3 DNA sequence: TGTGCCAGCAGTGATGGGAGCCCCTACAATGAGCAGTTCTTC. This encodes CASSDGSPYNEQFF.

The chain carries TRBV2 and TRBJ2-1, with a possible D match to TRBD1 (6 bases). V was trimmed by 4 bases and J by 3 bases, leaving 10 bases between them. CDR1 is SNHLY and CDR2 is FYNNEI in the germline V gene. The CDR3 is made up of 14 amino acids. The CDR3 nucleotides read TGTGCCAGCAGTGCCCCACAGGGCTACAATGAGCAGTTCTTC. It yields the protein CASSAPQGYNEQFF.

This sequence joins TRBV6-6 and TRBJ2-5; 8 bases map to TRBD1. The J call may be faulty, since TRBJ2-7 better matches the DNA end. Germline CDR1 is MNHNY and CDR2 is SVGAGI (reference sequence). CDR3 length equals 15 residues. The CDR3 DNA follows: TGTGCCAGCAGTACGCAGGGGGCCTACTCCTACGAGCAGTACTTC. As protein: CASSTQGAYSYEQYF.

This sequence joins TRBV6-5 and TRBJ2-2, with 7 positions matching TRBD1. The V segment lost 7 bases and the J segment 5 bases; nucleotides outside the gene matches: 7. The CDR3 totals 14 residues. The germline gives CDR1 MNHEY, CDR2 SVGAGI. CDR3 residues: CASKSYRGTGELFF. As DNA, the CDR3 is TGTGCCAGCAAGTCATACAGGGGTACCGGGGAGCTGTTTTTT.